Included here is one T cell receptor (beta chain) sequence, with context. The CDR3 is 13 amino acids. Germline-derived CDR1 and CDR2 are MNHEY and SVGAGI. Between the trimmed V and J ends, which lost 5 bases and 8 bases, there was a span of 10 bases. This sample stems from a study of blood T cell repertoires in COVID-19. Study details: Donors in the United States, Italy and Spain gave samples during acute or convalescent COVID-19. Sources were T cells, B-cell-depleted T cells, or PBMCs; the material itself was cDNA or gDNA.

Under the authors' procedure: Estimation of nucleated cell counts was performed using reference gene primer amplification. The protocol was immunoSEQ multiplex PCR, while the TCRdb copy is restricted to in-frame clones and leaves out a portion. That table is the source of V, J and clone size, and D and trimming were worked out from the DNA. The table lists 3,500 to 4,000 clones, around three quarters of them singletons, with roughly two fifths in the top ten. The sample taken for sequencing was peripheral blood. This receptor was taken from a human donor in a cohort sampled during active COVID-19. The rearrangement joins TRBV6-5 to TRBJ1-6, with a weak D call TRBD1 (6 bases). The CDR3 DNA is TGTGCCAGCAGTAACAGGGCCCATTCACCCCTCCACTTT. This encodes CASSNRAHSPLHF.